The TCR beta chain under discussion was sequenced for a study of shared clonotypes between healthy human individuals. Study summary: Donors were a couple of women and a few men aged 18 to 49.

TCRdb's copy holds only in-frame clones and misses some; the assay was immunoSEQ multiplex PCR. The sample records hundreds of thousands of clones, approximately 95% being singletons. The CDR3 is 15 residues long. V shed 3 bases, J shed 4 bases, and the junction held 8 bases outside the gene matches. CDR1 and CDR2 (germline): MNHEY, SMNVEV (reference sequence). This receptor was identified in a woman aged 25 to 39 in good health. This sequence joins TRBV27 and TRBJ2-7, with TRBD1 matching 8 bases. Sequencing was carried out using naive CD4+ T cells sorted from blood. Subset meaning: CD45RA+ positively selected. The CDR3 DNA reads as TGTGCCAGCAGTTTCAGCAGGGGGCCCGTTTACGAGCAGTACTTC. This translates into CASSFSRGPVYEQYF.